This passage covers 2 T cell receptor beta chains from one sample sequenced in a study of T-cell reconstitution after alpha-beta-depleted transplantation in children. As it was prepared, the TCRbeta library received unique molecular identifiers. TCRdb re-called the PCR reads with MiXCR, one entry per CDR3 protein. In the table there are some 530,000 distinct CDR3 sequences, about 12% of which are singletons. The sample was PBMCs from the stem cell graft donor, taken from the stem cell graft. These receptors came from a human donor who donated a stem cell graft to a child with combined immunodeficiency.

This clonotype was seen at least ten times. The chain uses TRBV12-3 or TRBV12-4 and TRBJ2-5, with D perhaps matching TRBD2 (7 bases). V was pared by 3 bases and J by 4 bases, with 12 bases between. The CDR3 consists of 14 residues. CDR3 coding DNA: TGTGCCAGCAGTTTTGGGGGGGCCCGAGAGACCCAGTACTTC. It specifies CASSFGGARETQYF.

The chain joins TRBV18 to TRBJ2-3; tentatively, D is TRBD1 (5 bases). Trimming took 2 bases from V and 2 from J, leaving 8 bases between them. Germline loops: CDR1 KGHSH, CDR2 LQKENI. The CDR3 has 14 residues. This CDR3 reads CASSPEQVTDTQYF. CDR3 DNA: TGTGCCAGCTCACCAGAACAGGTCACAGATACGCAGTATTTT.